A single sample is the source of the 18 T cell receptor beta chains below, sequenced in a study of blood T cell repertoires in COVID-19. This table comes from immunoSEQ multiplex PCR, and its TCRdb copy is limited to in-frame clones, with some not included. The sample consists of about 250,000 clones, 85% to 90% of them appearing once. The sequenced sample was peripheral blood. Receptor source: a woman in her fifties or sixties with COVID-19, enrolled during active disease.

The V call is TRBV5-1, the J call TRBJ2-4, with D perhaps matching TRBD2 (6 bases). Trimming took 2 bases from V and 0 from J, leaving 21 bases between them. CDR1 is SGHRS, CDR2 YFSETQ, per germline. The CDR3 contains 19 residues. In nucleotides, the CDR3 is TGCGCCAGCAGCTTCGAACGGGGGACCAGTCTTATAGCCAAAAACATTCAGTACTTC. This codes for CASSFERGTSLIAKNIQYF.

This clone has just one count. The chain combines TRBV19 with TRBJ1-5, with TRBD1 matching over 7 bases. V shed 7 bases and J 0 bases; nucleotides not matched to a gene: 9. The germline V gene has CDR1 LNHDA and CDR2 SQIVND (reference sequence). CDR3 length: 16 residues. DNA of the CDR3: TGTGCCAGTAACGAGGAGACAGGGTATAGCAATCAGCCCCAGCATTTT. Protein: CASNEETGYSNQPQHF.

V gene TRBV11-2 combines with J gene TRBJ1-6; D is perhaps TRBD1 (5 bases). With 3 bases removed from V and 6 bases from J, the gap between germline ends came to 9 bases. The germline CDR1 and CDR2 sequences are SGHAT and FQNNGV. The CDR3 contains 14 residues. This CDR3 is CASSFKGSNSPLHF. Written as DNA, the CDR3 is TGTGCCAGCAGCTTCAAGGGGTCTAATTCACCCCTCCACTTT.

The V and J genes are TRBV4-2 and TRBJ1-2, with a weak D call TRBD1 (5 bases). Germline assignment: CDR1 LGHNA and CDR2 YNFKEQ. The CDR3 is made up of 15 amino acids. Trimming cost V 1 base and J 4 bases, with 13 bases left between them. The CDR3 DNA follows: TGTGCCAGCAGCCAAGCCTCTGCGGGGGGCTATGGCTACACCTTC. It is translated as CASSQASAGGYGYTF.

The rearrangement uses TRBV29-1 and TRBJ1-1, with 10 bases lining up with TRBD1. This CDR3 is built from 14 residues. Germline V gene sequence: CDR1 SQVTM, CDR2 ANQGSEA. Losses at the gene ends were 6 bases for V and 2 bases for J; bases not matched to a gene: 6. CDR3 loop: CSVRDRGLNTEAFF. CDR3 nucleotide sequence: TGCAGCGTGAGAGACAGGGGGCTCAACACTGAAGCTTTCTTT.

V gene TRBV2 combines with J gene TRBJ1-4; D gene uncertain. Germline values: CDR1 SNHLY, CDR2 FYNNEI. Deletions cut 6 bases from V and 0 bases from J, with 11 bases between. The CDR3 is 15 residues long. The CDR3 here is CASRPMESTNEKLFF. In DNA form, the CDR3 reads TGTGCCAGCAGGCCGATGGAGTCAACTAATGAAAAACTGTTTTTT. The full variable domain, with the rest looked up from reference TRBV2 and TRBJ1-4, is EPEVTQTPSHQVTQMGQEVILRCVPISNHLYFYWYRQILGQKVEFLVSFYNNEISEKSEIFDDQFSVERPDGSNFTLKIRSTKLEDSAMYFCASRPMESTNEKLFFGSGTQLSVL.

This chain uses TRBV18 with TRBJ1-2; D possibly corresponds to TRBD1 (5 bases). Trimming pared 3 bases from V and 6 bases from J, leaving 11 bases between. Germline V lookup: CDR1 KGHSH, CDR2 LQKENI. CDR3 length: 13 amino acids. The CDR3: CASSPARADGYTF. In DNA form, the CDR3 reads TGTGCCAGCTCACCCGCCAGGGCTGATGGCTACACCTTC.

V and J are TRBV7-3 and TRBJ2-7; 9 nucleotides align to TRBD1. J lost 4 bases, V lost 4 bases, and 8 bases had no gene match. The CDR3 sequence is 15 residues long. Germline V lookup: CDR1 SGHTA, CDR2 FQGTGA. The CDR3 sequence: CASSSLPGQGYEQYF. CDR3 coding DNA: TGTGCCAGCAGCTCACTCCCGGGACAGGGATACGAGCAGTACTTC.

V and J are TRBV7-2 and TRBJ1-2; 10 bases fit TRBD1. V shed 6 bases and J 8 bases; nucleotides not matched to a gene: 9. This CDR3 spans 14 amino acids. CDR1 is SGHTA, CDR2 FQGNSA, per germline. The CDR3 DNA reads as TGTGCCAGCAGTCGGACCGGGACAGGGGACGGCTACACCTTC. Translation gives CASSRTGTGDGYTF.

The rearrangement joins TRBV6-5 to TRBJ1-4, with 10 bases that match TRBD1. V gave up 8 bases and J gave up 8 bases; unmatched junction bases: 11. This CDR3 spans 15 amino acids. Germline lookup yields CDR1 MNHEY and CDR2 SVGAGI. The CDR3 is CASEGSTGGAEKLFF. The CDR3 DNA reads TGTGCCAGCGAGGGATCGACAGGGGGCGCGGAAAAACTGTTTTTT.

As for this clone: The sample has other DNA sequences that encode this CDR3 too. The chain carries TRBV5-6 and TRBJ1-1, with D perhaps matching TRBD1 (6 bases). CDR1 and CDR2 (germline): SGHDT, YYEEEE. V was trimmed by 1 base and J by 10 bases, leaving 11 bases between them. The CDR3 runs to 12 residues. The CDR3 sequence is CASSLTGSGAFF. CDR3 sequence (DNA): TGTGCCAGCAGCTTGACAGGGAGTGGAGCTTTCTTT.

This clone turned up a few times. The rearrangement uses TRBV7-9 and TRBJ1-4; D is undetermined. Germline CDR1 and CDR2: SEHNR and FQNEAQ (reference sequence). Trimming removed 5 bases from V and 8 bases from J, with 15 bases in between. The CDR3 runs 14 residues. As DNA, the CDR3 is TGTGCCAGCAGCGCCCGGGGAAATAGGGAAAAACTGTTTTTT. It codes for CASSARGNREKLFF.

V gene TRBV9 combines with J gene TRBJ1-2, with D possibly matching TRBD1 (5 bases). Germline assignment: CDR1 SGDLS and CDR2 YYNGEE. CDR3 size: 16 residues. V dropped 2 bases and J dropped 0 bases, with 14 bases sitting between them. CDR3 residues: CASSVIPGQANYGYTF. CDR3 coding DNA: TGTGCCAGCAGCGTTATCCCCGGACAAGCTAACTATGGCTACACCTTC.

V gene TRBV5-1 combines with J gene TRBJ2-3; 11 nucleotides agree with TRBD1. Germline V gene data show CDR1 as SGHRS and CDR2 as YFSETQ. The CDR3 sequence is 14 residues long. Unmatched junction bases numbered 6, after V lost 7 bases and J lost 5 bases. The CDR3 loop reads CASYRTGGEDTQYF. The CDR3 nucleotides are TGCGCCAGCTACCGGACAGGGGGCGAAGATACGCAGTATTTT.

This clone was recorded a few times. The chain uses TRBV18 and TRBJ2-7; D unresolved. This CDR3 has 14 residues. Germline V lookup: CDR1 KGHSH, CDR2 LQKENI. V was pared by 5 bases and J by 6 bases, with 17 bases between. The CDR3 reads CASSFPAGVSEQYF. DNA for the CDR3: TGTGCCAGCTCATTTCCCGCTGGAGTAAGCGAGCAGTACTTC.

The V gene is TRBV6-5, the J gene TRBJ2-5; 9 bases are a match to TRBD2. Germline V gene sequence: CDR1 MNHEY, CDR2 SVGAGI. The CDR3 consists of 14 residues. Trimming at V came to 0 bases and at J to 5 bases, leaving 1 base not matched to a gene. In DNA form, the CDR3 reads TGTGCCAGCAGTTACTCAACTAGCGGGGAGACCCAGTACTTC. Amino acids: CASSYSTSGETQYF.

This clone was seen only once. The V gene is TRBV18, the J gene TRBJ2-2; D is ambiguous. Trimming removed 2 bases from V and 0 bases from J, with 7 bases in between. Looked up from germline, CDR1 is KGHSH and CDR2 is LQKENI. The CDR3 length is 15 residues. The CDR3 reads CASSPRQANTGELFF. CDR3 DNA sequence: TGTGCCAGCTCACCAAGGCAGGCGAACACCGGGGAGCTGTTTTTT.

The chain recombines TRBV7-2 with TRBJ2-7, with TRBD2 matching 11 bases. Trimming took 4 bases from V and 0 from J; bases not matched to a gene: 5. This CDR3 comprises 16 residues. Germline CDR1 reads SGHTA; CDR2 reads FQGNSA. The CDR3 DNA sequence: TGTGCCAGCAGCTCCCTGACTAGCGGGGCCTCCTACGAGCAGTACTTC. Translated: CASSSLTSGASYEQYF. The variable domain in full, with the rest retrieved from reference TRBV7-2 and TRBJ2-7, is GAGVSQSPSNKVTEKGKDVELRCDPISGHTALYWYRQSLGQGLEFLIYFQGNSAPDKSGLPSDRFSAERTGGSVSTLTIQRTQQEDSAVYLCASSSLTSGASYEQYFGPGTRLTVT.